This paragraph covers one T cell receptor (beta chain) sequence. This entry is derived from a study of shared clonotypes between healthy human individuals. This CDR3 has 17 residues. Original data processing: With immunoSEQ giving junction-only sequences and no quality scores, filtering differed. The repertoire was sequenced with immunoSEQ multiplex PCR; TCRdb's copy has only in-frame clones and lacks some. V, J and clone size were drawn from that table, and D and trimming were deduced from the DNA. The data hold about 2.4 million clones, with over 85% observed a single time. The sequencing input was naive CD4+ T cells from PBMCs. Subset described: CD45RA+ positively selected. This chain joins TRBV21-1 and TRBJ2-7; no check of the table's D call, TRBD2, against the DNA was made. TRBV21-1 is a pseudogene locus. The TCR sequence derives from a man younger than 35 in good health. Some clones in this sample may be carry-over from other donors' samples. This chain's CDR3 is CASSHSRSGRAEWEQYF. The CDR3 DNA sequence: TGTGCCAGCAGCCACTCTCGTAGCGGGAGGGCGGAGTGGGAGCAGTACTTC.